The 14 T cell receptor beta chains given below trace back to one sample, sequenced in a study of blood T cell repertoires in COVID-19. Clones were read by immunoSEQ multiplex PCR, and TCRdb kept only the in-frame ones, dropping some. The repertoire holds over 250,000 clones, with around 86% as singletons. The sequenced material came from peripheral blood. The source of these receptors is a man between 45 and 60 years old with acute or convalescent COVID-19.

The gene calls are TRBV5-6 and TRBJ2-5, with D possibly being TRBD2 (5 bases). V was cut by 5 bases and J by 5 bases, with 13 bases left in between. Germline V CDR1 and CDR2: SGHDT, YYEEEE. The CDR3 is 13 residues long. CDR3 amino acids: CASSPGSRETQYF. CDR3 nucleotide sequence: TGTGCCAGCAGTCCGGGAAGCCGGGAGACCCAGTACTTC.

The V and J genes are TRBV4-1 and TRBJ1-3; D is perhaps TRBD1 (6 bases). Germline values: CDR1 MGHRA, CDR2 YSYEKL. The CDR3 runs to 14 residues. The ends were cut back, 4 bases at V and 6 bases at J, with 13 bases in the middle. CDR3 DNA: TGCGCCAGCAGCCGCCTACAGGGACCAAACACCATATATTTT. It translates to CASSRLQGPNTIYF.

The chain has TRBV30 and TRBJ1-2, with D perhaps TRBD1 (5 bases). The CDR3 contains 12 residues. The V gene's germline CDR1 is GTSNPN and CDR2 SVGIG (reference sequence). V shed 1 base and J shed 4 bases, with 7 bases lying between them. The CDR3 nucleotides are TGTGCCTGGAGTGGGGGCGGCTATGGCTACACCTTC. Its protein product is CAWSGGGYGYTF.

This chain uses TRBV19 with TRBJ2-3; 14 bases agree with TRBD2. This CDR3 contains 17 residues. Trimming took 0 bases from V and 5 from J; bases not matched to a gene: 4. Germline V lookup: CDR1 LNHDA, CDR2 SQIVND (reference sequence). The CDR3 DNA sequence: TGTGCCAGTAGTATAGACGGACTAGCGGGGGGACGAGATACGCAGTATTTT. It yields the protein CASSIDGLAGGRDTQYF.

DNA of the CDR3: TGCGCCAGCAGCTCTCGGGACACCGGGGACTATGGCTACACCTTC. Translated, it gives CASSSRDTGDYGYTF. V usage is TRBV5-1 and J usage is TRBJ1-2; tentatively, D is TRBD1 (6 bases). This CDR3 is built from 15 residues. V was cut by 3 bases and J by 3 bases, with 15 bases left in between. Germline CDR1 SGHRS, CDR2 YFSETQ. Combining the CDR3 with reference TRBV5-1 and TRBJ1-2 gives the whole variable domain KAGVTQTPRYLIKTRGQQVTLSCSPISGHRSVSWYQQTPGQGLQFLFEYFSETQRNKGNFPGRFSGRQFSNSRSEMNVSTLELGDSALYLCASSSRDTGDYGYTFGSGTRLTVV.

The chain couples TRBV3-1 (or the pseudogene TRBV3-2) to TRBJ1-2; D not certain. V dropped 2 bases and J dropped 4 bases, with 8 bases sitting between them. Germline values: CDR1 LGHDT, CDR2 YNNKEL (reference sequence). The length of the CDR3 is 13 residues. In DNA, the CDR3 is TGTGCCAGCAGCCAACAACTAATCTATGGCTACACCTTC. Translation gives CASSQQLIYGYTF.

This clone was found a few times. The chain employs TRBV4-2 and TRBJ2-1, with 12 nucleotides matching TRBD2. The CDR3 loop spans 18 amino acids. The junction had 8 bases not matched to a gene; V was cut back by 1 base and J by 4 bases. Germline lookup yields CDR1 LGHNA and CDR2 YNFKEQ. The CDR3 DNA sequence: TGTGCCAGCAGCCAAGCTTTGGCTAGCGGGGGGGCTTACAATGAGCAGTTCTTC. Residues: CASSQALASGGAYNEQFF.

The chain uses TRBV29-1 and TRBJ2-4; 11 nucleotides line up with TRBD1. From germline, CDR1 is SQVTM and CDR2 ANQGSEA. V was clipped by 6 bases and J by 2 bases; unmatched bases: 15. This CDR3 region has 18 residues. In nucleotides, the CDR3 is TGCAGCGTAGTAACCGGGACAGGGGGTCGTAAGTCCAAAAACATTCAGTACTTC. Its translation is CSVVTGTGGRKSKNIQYF.

This clone was detected once. CDR3 residues: CASRANARGRSSGANVLTF. CDR3 sequence (DNA): TGCGCCAGCAGAGCTAACGCCCGGGGTCGAAGCTCTGGGGCCAACGTCCTGACTTTC. V usage is TRBV4-1 and J usage is TRBJ2-6, with D tentatively TRBD2 (5 bases). The CDR3 length is 19 residues. Germline CDR1 is MGHRA and CDR2 is YSYEKL. Trimming left V 6 bases short and J 0 bases short, with 21 bases between.

The chain has TRBV5-4 and TRBJ1-1; TRBD1 matches at 8 bases. Germline CDR1 and CDR2: SGHNT and YYREEE (reference sequence). Losses at the gene ends were 3 bases for V and 8 bases for J; bases not matched to a gene: 9. This CDR3 is built from 14 residues. The CDR3 here is CASSWGGTGGEAFF. The CDR3 region has the DNA TGTGCCAGCAGCTGGGGTGGGACAGGTGGGGAAGCTTTCTTT.

This chain connects TRBV7-9 to TRBJ1-2; no reliable D call. Germline V gives CDR1 SEHNR, CDR2 FQNEAQ (reference sequence). The CDR3 totals 12 residues. V dropped 5 bases and J dropped 4 bases, with 8 bases sitting between them. In DNA form, the CDR3 reads TGTGCCAGCAGCCTCCCCCTCTATGGCTACACCTTC. Translated: CASSLPLYGYTF.

The V and J genes are TRBV5-6 and TRBJ1-2; 7 bases align to TRBD1. CDR1 and CDR2 from the germline V gene are SGHDT and YYEEEE. Trimming took 2 bases from V and 2 from J; bases not matched to a gene: 3. The CDR3 has 14 amino acids. CDR3 nucleotides: TGTGCCAGCAGCTTAATGGACAGGAACTATGGCTACACCTTC. Translated, it gives CASSLMDRNYGYTF.

The chain links TRBV2 to TRBJ2-6; D perhaps matches TRBD2 (7 bases). V was trimmed by 6 bases and J by 4 bases, leaving 13 bases between them. The CDR3 length is 15 residues. The germline CDR1 and CDR2 sequences are SNHLY and FYNNEI. CDR3 protein: CASRRGQAGANVLTF. DNA of the CDR3: TGTGCCAGCAGGCGGGGGCAGGCCGGGGCCAACGTCCTGACTTTC.

The V gene is TRBV18, the J gene TRBJ2-3, with 11 bases that match TRBD2. The CDR3 is 15 residues long. CDR1 KGHSH and CDR2 LQKENI come from the germline V gene. The ends lost 4 bases at V and 3 bases at J; junction bases unmatched: 3. The CDR3, as DNA: TGTGCCAGCTCACGAAGGACTAGCGGGACAGATACGCAGTATTTT. It codes for CASSRRTSGTDTQYF.